This TCR beta chain was sequenced during a study of cytomegalovirus exposure and HLA in healthy donors. Regarding the study as a whole: Most TCR sequences proved rare, with some public TCRs found in many donors. A classifier reportedly called cytomegalovirus status with high sensitivity and specificity. The study listed 164 cytomegalovirus-associated TCR beta chains. CMV antigen specificity of three CMV-associated chains was confirmed in vitro.

On this clone itself: The antigen is not known.

The V gene lost 4 bases and the J gene lost 0 bases, with 14 bases spanning the gap. Per germline, CDR1 SGHRS and CDR2 YFSETQ. This CDR3 has 16 amino acids. Generated by immunoSEQ multiplex PCR, the TCRdb table keeps only in-frame clones and is missing some. Of tens of thousands of clones listed, just under 95% are singletons. The rearrangement uses TRBV5-1 and TRBJ1-3, with D tentatively TRBD1 (6 bases). The source material was PBMCs. The clonotype was recovered from a man between 18 and 35 years old in good health and CMV-seronegative. The CDR3 reads CASSQQGTSSGNTIYF. The CDR3 DNA reads TGCGCCAGCAGCCAACAGGGAACAAGCTCTGGAAACACCATATATTTT.